Presented here are 14 T cell receptor beta chains from one specimen sequenced in a study of control samples from healthy donors and cancer patients (dated by TCRdb to about 2020). Receptor amplification or capture employed the immunoSEQ multiplex PCR assay. Held by TCRdb, this immuneACCESS table contains in-frame sequences only and omits some clones. Under half of the omission traces to an unresolved V gene where checked; the cause of the rest is unknown. The sample yields fewer than 200,000 clones; around 90% were counted once. Together, the top ten hold about 1.4% of the sample. The sequenced sample was blood. Receptors originate from a woman aged 45-59 years in good health.

J is TRBJ2-6 and V is TRBV6-5; 7 nucleotides line up with TRBD1. The length of the CDR3 is 15 residues. Germline CDR1 MNHEY, CDR2 SVGAGI. V was clipped by 6 bases and J by 5 bases; unmatched bases: 7. CDR3 nucleotide sequence: TGTGCCAGCAGCCCCAGGGGGAATAGGGCCAACGTCCTGACTTTC. Protein product: CASSPRGNRANVLTF.

The chain uses TRBV28 and TRBJ1-6, with D perhaps TRBD1 (5 bases). Trimming left V 4 bases short and J 7 bases short, with 8 bases between. CDR3 size: 13 residues. Per germline, CDR1 MDHEN and CDR2 SYDVKM. CDR3 sequence reads: CASSSGWNSPLHF. CDR3 coding DNA: TGTGCCAGCAGTTCAGGGTGGAATTCACCCCTCCACTTT.

The gene calls are TRBV4-2 and TRBJ2-1; D is possibly TRBD2 (6 bases). Germline CDR1 is LGHNA and CDR2 is YNFKEQ. The V gene lost 3 bases and the J gene lost 1 base, with 13 bases spanning the gap. The length of the CDR3 is 16 residues. CDR3 nucleotides: TGTGCCAGCAGCCATGCCGTAGCGGCTTCCTACAATGAGCAGTTCTTC. Protein sequence: CASSHAVAASYNEQFF.

This sequence joins TRBV5-8 and TRBJ1-2, with TRBD1 matching 9 bases. This CDR3 has 17 residues. V lost 5 bases to trimming and J lost 2 bases; unmatched junction nucleotides: 13. In germline, CDR1 is SGHTS, CDR2 YDEGEE. DNA for the CDR3: TGTGCCAGCAGTTATCGACAGGGGGGTTTCTCGAACTATGGCTACACCTTC. Translated: CASSYRQGGFSNYGYTF.

This chain connects TRBV7-9 to TRBJ2-3, with 9 bases aligning to TRBD1. J gave up 2 bases and V 1 base, and 4 bases lay outside the gene matches. The CDR3 runs 16 residues. Germline loops: CDR1 SEHNR, CDR2 FQNEAQ (reference sequence). DNA of the CDR3: TGTGCCAGCAGCTTAGGCGACAGGGGGGCCACAGATACGCAGTATTTT. Translation: CASSLGDRGATDTQYF.

V is TRBV19 and J is TRBJ1-3; weak D call: TRBD1 (5 bases). The CDR3 contains 13 residues. V gave up 5 bases and J gave up 4 bases, with 9 bases separating them. The germline gives CDR1 LNHDA, CDR2 SQIVND (reference sequence). CDR3: CASSRGAGNTIYF. For the CDR3, the DNA is TGTGCCAGTAGTCGAGGGGCCGGAAACACCATATATTTT.

The chain has TRBV7-9 and TRBJ2-3; D not certain. The germline CDR1 and CDR2 sequences are SEHNR and FQNEAQ (reference sequence). The CDR3 sequence is 12 residues long. V was trimmed by 5 bases and J by 5 bases, leaving 8 bases between them. CDR3 DNA sequence: TGTGCCAGCAGCCGACAAGAAGATACGCAGTATTTT. Protein: CASSRQEDTQYF.

V gene TRBV29-1 combines with J gene TRBJ1-1; D is unclear. The germline V and J ends were trimmed by 7 bases and 0 bases, with 12 bases remaining between them. The CDR3 loop spans 13 amino acids. Germline CDR1 SQVTM, CDR2 ANQGSEA. The CDR3 is CSGLAGMNTEAFF. For the CDR3, the DNA is TGCAGCGGCTTGGCGGGTATGAACACTGAAGCTTTCTTT.

This chain uses TRBV5-6 with TRBJ1-2; D not certain. Trimming pared 3 bases from V and 2 bases from J, leaving 14 bases between. This CDR3 spans 15 amino acids. Germline CDR1 is SGHDT and CDR2 is YYEEEE. In DNA, the CDR3 is TGTGCCAGCAGCTGGGTAGGGAGGAGGAACTATGGCTACACCTTC. Translation gives CASSWVGRRNYGYTF. Together with reference TRBV5-6 and TRBJ1-2, the CDR3 gives the full variable domain: DAGVTQSPTHLIKTRGQQVTLRCSPKSGHDTVSWYQQALGQGPQFIFQYYEEEERQRGNFPDRFSGHQFPNYSSELNVNALLLGDSALYLCASSWVGRRNYGYTFGSGTRLTVV.

The V gene is TRBV24-1, the J gene TRBJ2-1; D is ambiguous. The V end was cut by 1 base, the J end by 9 bases, with 6 bases between. This CDR3 contains 12 residues. Germline CDR1 KGHDR, CDR2 SFDVKD. The chain's CDR3 is CATSDLGREQFF. Written as DNA, the CDR3 is TGTGCCACCAGTGATTTAGGTCGTGAGCAGTTCTTC.

The count of this clone is one. The V gene is TRBV28, the J gene TRBJ1-4; weak D call: TRBD1 (6 bases). The V and J ends lost 7 bases and 12 bases respectively, with 36 bases between them. Looked up from germline, CDR1 is MDHEN and CDR2 is SYDVKM. The CDR3 contains 19 residues. CDR3 region: CASIERRGQGIGMKLELFF. As DNA, the CDR3 is TGTGCCAGCATCGAACGTCGGGGGCAGGGAATCGGCATGAAACTGGAACTGTTTTTT.

This chain joins TRBV5-4 and TRBJ2-5; no firm D call. V was shortened by 4 bases and J by 5 bases, with 15 bases between the two germline ends. The V gene's germline CDR1 is SGHNT and CDR2 YYREEE (reference sequence). This CDR3 has 14 amino acids. CDR3 sequence (DNA): TGTGCCAGCAGCGCTGGAAAGCAGTGGGAGACCCAGTACTTC. It translates to CASSAGKQWETQYF.

The chain is built from TRBV5-1 and TRBJ1-1; TRBD1 matches 10 bases. This CDR3 has 13 amino acids. V lost 4 bases, J lost 6 bases, and 3 bases stayed unmatched. Germline V CDR1 and CDR2: SGHRS, YFSETQ. Here the CDR3 reads CASSMDRGAEAFF. The CDR3 DNA is TGCGCCAGCAGCATGGACAGGGGGGCTGAAGCTTTCTTT.

The J gene is TRBJ2-7, the V gene TRBV28; the D gene is possibly TRBD1 (6 bases). Germline V gene data show CDR1 as MDHEN and CDR2 as SYDVKM. This CDR3 has 11 residues. With 6 bases removed from V and 12 bases from J, the gap between germline ends came to 15 bases. This chain's CDR3 is CASRVRGVPYF. In DNA form, the CDR3 reads TGTGCCAGCAGAGTCAGGGGTGTCCCGTACTTC.